The T cell receptor (beta chain) described here comes from a study of beta chain features in type 1 diabetes. Isolated RNA was reverse transcribed in full, so expressed TCRB transcripts were sequenced. The assay was immunoSEQ multiplex PCR, and TCRdb's table has in-frame clones only and misses some. The data hold 140,000 or so clones, with 8.5% to 12% observed a single time. Germline V gives CDR1 MNHNS, CDR2 SASEGT. V was trimmed by 0 bases and J by 3 bases, leaving 8 bases between them. The CDR3 totals 14 residues. This chain links TRBV6-1 with TRBJ1-2; D is unresolved. Sequencing used naive CD4+ T cells from blood. This clonotype was obtained from a man aged 18 to 29 in good health. In nucleotides, the CDR3 is TGTGCCAGCAGTGAAGCCTTCCGGGACTATGGCTACACCTTC. This gives the protein CASSEAFRDYGYTF.